The clone carrying this T cell receptor beta chain has just a few counts. Antigen specificity is unknown. Together with a sample-barcoded 5' primer, a J-beta primer mix was included in a second PCR lasting about 7 to 11 cycles. TCRdb independently ran MiXCR on the 5' RACE reads; one entry per CDR3 protein. This table has around 1,800,000 distinct CDR3 sequences, 35% to 50% appearing once. The germline gives CDR1 MGHDK, CDR2 SYGVNS. The CDR3 is made up of 17 amino acids. The J segment lost 2 bases and the V segment lost 3 bases, leaving 5 bases of the junction unmatched. The data were obtained in a study of blood T cells in healthy people across ages. Overall study: Template switching captured about one barcoded beta molecule per two T cells. Whole-study findings and limits: Naive T cell percentage showed a strong correlation with TCR beta diversity. When one million T cells were used, diversity estimates were thought to be underestimates. Roughly linear age-related decline in beta diversity appeared, significant by age about 40.

The chain is built from TRBV25-1 and TRBJ2-3, with 13 bases lining up with TRBD2. The TCR was taken from a human donor in good health. Input material: blood. CDR3 in DNA: TGTGCCAGCAGTGACATGGGACTAGCGGGGTACACAGATACGCAGTATTTT. Residues: CASSDMGLAGYTDTQYF.